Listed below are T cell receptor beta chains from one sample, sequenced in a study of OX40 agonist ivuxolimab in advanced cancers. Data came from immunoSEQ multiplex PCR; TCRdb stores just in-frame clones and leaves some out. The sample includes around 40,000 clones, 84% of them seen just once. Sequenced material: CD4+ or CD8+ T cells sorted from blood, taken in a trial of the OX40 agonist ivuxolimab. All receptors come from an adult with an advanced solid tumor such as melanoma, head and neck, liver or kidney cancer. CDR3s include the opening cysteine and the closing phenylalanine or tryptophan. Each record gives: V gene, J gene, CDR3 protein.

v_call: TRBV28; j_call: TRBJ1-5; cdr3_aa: CASSLTGDQPQHF
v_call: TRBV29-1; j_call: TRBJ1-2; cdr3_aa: CSVEEPPGYTF
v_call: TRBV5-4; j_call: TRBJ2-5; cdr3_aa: CASTSMGAETQYF
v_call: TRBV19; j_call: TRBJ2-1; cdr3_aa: CASSPSYNEQFF
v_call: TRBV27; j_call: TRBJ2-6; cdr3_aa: CASSLLVGANVLTF
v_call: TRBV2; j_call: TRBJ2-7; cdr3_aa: CASSASYEQYF
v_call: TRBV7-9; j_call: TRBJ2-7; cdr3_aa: CASSSGGWGPTYEQYF
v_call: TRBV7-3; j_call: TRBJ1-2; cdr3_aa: CASIQGSANYGYTF
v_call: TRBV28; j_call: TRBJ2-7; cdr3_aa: CASSLSWDGSYEQYF
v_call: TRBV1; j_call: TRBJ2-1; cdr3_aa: CTSSQGTPSCSSYNEQFF
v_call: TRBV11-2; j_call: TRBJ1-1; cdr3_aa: CASSLALGGSNTEAFF
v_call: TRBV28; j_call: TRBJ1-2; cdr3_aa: CASRNTGDYGYTF
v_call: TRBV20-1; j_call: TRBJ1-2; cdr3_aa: CSARGTYGYTF
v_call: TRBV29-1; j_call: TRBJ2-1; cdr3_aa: CSVEGRTASDNEQFF
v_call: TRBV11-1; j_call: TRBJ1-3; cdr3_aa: CASSPRNGNTIYF
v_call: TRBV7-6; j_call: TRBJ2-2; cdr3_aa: CASRPPEHPNTGELFF